A selection of T cell receptor beta chains follows, all from one sample in a study of blood T cell repertoires in COVID-19. The table came from immunoSEQ multiplex PCR; TCRdb's copy has only in-frame clones and leaves some out. The data show about 160,000 clones, 92% seen once. Material for sequencing was peripheral blood. The origin of the receptors is a man in his thirties or forties with COVID-19, enrolled during active disease. CDR3s include the opening cysteine and the closing phenylalanine or tryptophan. D genes are given only for firm matches. Some rows have no size entry. The others give once, few or many, or a class for an expanded clone.

d_call | j_call | v_call | clone_size | cdr3_aa | cdr3_nt
NA | TRBJ2-7 | TRBV4-3 | NA | CASSQEGALSKQYF | TGCGCCAGCAGCCAAGAGGGGGCACTCTCAAAGCAGTACTTC
NA | TRBJ2-2 | TRBV2 | NA | CASSAYLAGAGELFF | TGTGCCAGCAGTGCTTACCTAGCAGGGGCCGGGGAGCTGTTTTTT
TRBD1 | TRBJ1-1 | TRBV9 | once | CASSPRQGVTEAFF | TGTGCCAGCAGCCCCCGACAGGGGGTCACTGAAGCTTTCTTT
NA | TRBJ2-5 | TRBV6-5 | NA | CASSYSRGGGEETQYF | TGTGCCAGCAGTTACTCGCGGGGAGGAGGGGAAGAGACCCAGTACTTC
NA | TRBJ2-2 | TRBV28 | NA | CASSFRLYTGELFF | TGTGCCAGCAGTTTCCGACTTTACACCGGGGAGCTGTTTTTT
NA | TRBJ2-2 | TRBV9 | NA | CASSVYSTGELFF | TGTGCCAGCAGCGTATACTCCACCGGGGAGCTGTTTTTT
NA | TRBJ2-7 | TRBV24-1 | NA | CATSDPPRGGSGEQYF | TGTGCCACCAGTGATCCCCCCCGAGGAGGGTCAGGAGAGCAGTACTTC
NA | TRBJ2-7 | TRBV14 | NA | CASSKTGPYEQYF | TGTGCCAGCAGCAAAACAGGGCCCTACGAGCAGTACTTC
TRBD1 | TRBJ2-3 | TRBV19 | NA | CASSILGTGGTDTQYF | TGTGCCAGTAGTATCCTGGGGACAGGGGGCACAGATACGCAGTATTTT
NA | TRBJ1-2 | TRBV7-9 | NA | CASSLAGVRYGYTF | TGTGCCAGCAGCTTAGCAGGGGTGCGCTATGGCTACACCTTC
NA | TRBJ2-1 | TRBV24-1 | NA | CATSDLGGGAGDEQFF | TGTGCCACCAGTGATTTGGGAGGGGGCGCCGGTGATGAGCAGTTCTTC
TRBD2 | TRBJ2-5 | TRBV4-3 | NA | CASSQGPSGETQYF | TGCGCCAGCAGCCAAGGCCCTAGCGGGGAGACCCAGTACTTC
TRBD2 | TRBJ2-1 | TRBV5-1 | NA | CASSLSILAGAITYNEQFF | TGCGCCAGCAGCTTAAGTATTCTAGCGGGGGCGATTACCTACAATGAGCAGTTCTTC
NA | TRBJ1-3 | TRBV6-4 | NA | CASSIGAGNTIYF | TGTGCCAGCAGTATAGGGGCTGGAAACACCATATATTTT
TRBD2 | TRBJ2-1 | TRBV11-3 | NA | CASSFITSGVNEQFF | TGTGCCAGCAGCTTCATAACTAGCGGGGTTAATGAGCAGTTCTTC
NA | TRBJ2-7 | TRBV24-1 | NA | CATSITGYEQYF | TGTGCCACCAGCATTACAGGATACGAGCAGTACTTC
TRBD1 | TRBJ2-1 | TRBV11-3 | NA | CASSWTGSYNEQFF | TGTGCCAGCAGCTGGACAGGGTCCTACAATGAGCAGTTCTTC
TRBD1 | TRBJ2-1 | TRBV28 | NA | CASSLWLQGVNEQFF | TGTGCCAGCAGTTTATGGCTCCAGGGGGTCAATGAGCAGTTCTTC
NA | TRBJ2-7 | TRBV11-3 | once | CASSSGGVRGEQYF | TGTGCCAGCAGCTCAGGTGGGGTTAGGGGCGAGCAGTACTTC
TRBD2 | TRBJ2-1 | TRBV5-1 | NA | CASSLASGSYNEQFF | TGCGCCAGCAGCTTGGCTAGCGGGTCCTACAATGAGCAGTTCTTC
TRBD2 | TRBJ2-2 | TRBV28 | once | CASSRRAGGLPLAGELFF | TGTGCCAGCAGCCGCCGAGCGGGAGGGCTTCCCTTAGCCGGGGAGCTGTTTTTT
TRBD1 | TRBJ1-1 | TRBV7-6 | NA | CASSLAGTGGRYTEAFF | TGTGCCAGCAGCTTAGCGGGCACAGGGGGTCGATACACTGAAGCTTTCTTT
NA | TRBJ2-7 | TRBV9 | NA | CASSVATGSYEQYF | TGTGCCAGCAGCGTAGCAACGGGCTCCTACGAGCAGTACTTC
NA | TRBJ1-6 | TRBV27 | NA | CASSFRRDPGGGSPLHF | TGTGCCAGCAGTTTCCGCAGGGACCCGGGAGGGGGATCACCCCTCCACTTT
TRBD2 | TRBJ2-7 | TRBV6-5 | NA | CASSMGTSGSYEQYF | TGTGCCAGCAGTATGGGGACTAGCGGGAGCTACGAGCAGTACTTC
NA | TRBJ2-7 | TRBV18 | NA | CASSHRSTPYEQYF | TGTGCCAGCTCACACAGGTCTACACCCTACGAGCAGTACTTC
TRBD1 | TRBJ2-2 | TRBV6-5 | once | CASRRDRGPIGELFF | TGTGCCAGCAGACGGGACAGGGGGCCGATCGGGGAGCTGTTTTTT
TRBD1 | TRBJ2-2 | TRBV4-1 | NA | CASSRDRADTGELFF | TGCGCCAGCAGCCGAGACAGGGCAGATACCGGGGAGCTGTTTTTT
NA | TRBJ2-7 | TRBV7-2 | NA | CASSPTGGLTYEQYF | TGTGCCAGCAGCCCCACCGGGGGGCTTACCTACGAGCAGTACTTC
TRBD2 | TRBJ2-3 | TRBV10-3 | NA | CATSNSGSTDTQYF | TGTGCCACTTCTAATAGCGGGAGCACAGATACGCAGTATTTT
NA | TRBJ2-3 | TRBV9 | once | CASSVVARETQYF | TGTGCCAGCAGCGTAGTAGCGAGGGAGACGCAGTATTTT
NA | TRBJ1-1 | TRBV1 | NA | CTSSNKWGLAFF | TGCACCAGCAGCAATAAGTGGGGGCTAGCTTTCTTT
TRBD2 | TRBJ2-7 | TRBV19 | NA | CASSDKGLDGYEQYF | TGTGCCAGTAGTGATAAGGGACTAGACGGCTACGAGCAGTACTTC
NA | TRBJ1-2 | TRBV27 | NA | CASSSRGGDYGYTF | TGTGCCAGCAGCTCTAGAGGGGGGGACTATGGCTACACCTTC
NA | TRBJ2-5 | TRBV25-1 | few | CASSLSWGAETQYF | TGTGCCAGCAGCCTCTCCTGGGGCGCAGAGACCCAGTACTTC
NA | TRBJ1-6 | TRBV7-9 | NA | CASSVGLRGVSPLHF | TGTGCCAGCAGCGTCGGACTCAGGGGAGTGTCACCCCTCCACTTT
TRBD1 | TRBJ2-7 | TRBV7-9 | NA | CASSSGTGLYEQYF | TGTGCCAGCAGTTCCGGGACAGGTCTCTACGAGCAGTACTTC
NA | TRBJ2-2 | TRBV25-1 | NA | CASSAYFPGNAGELFF | TGTGCCAGCAGTGCCTACTTCCCGGGAAACGCCGGGGAGCTGTTTTTT
TRBD1 | TRBJ1-5 | TRBV9 | once | CASSARQGWGEPQHF | TGTGCCAGCAGCGCCAGACAGGGTTGGGGGGAGCCCCAGCATTTT
TRBD1 | TRBJ1-1 | TRBV5-8 | once | CASSLGQGFDTEAFF | TGTGCCAGCAGCTTAGGACAGGGATTTGACACTGAAGCTTTCTTT
TRBD1 | TRBJ1-4 | TRBV19 | NA | CASSTRTGRSEKLFF | TGTGCCAGTAGTACCCGGACAGGGAGGAGTGAAAAACTGTTTTTT
TRBD2 | TRBJ2-1 | TRBV5-1 | NA | CASSLVGSSGEQFF | TGCGCCAGCAGCTTGGTAGGGTCTAGCGGTGAGCAGTTCTTC
NA | TRBJ1-5 | TRBV19 | NA | CASSPSNQPQHF | TGTGCCAGTAGTCCCTCGAATCAGCCCCAGCATTTT
NA | TRBJ2-5 | TRBV6-5 | NA | CASSYSGGGETQYF | TGTGCCAGCAGTTACTCGGGAGGGGGGGAGACCCAGTACTTC
TRBD1 | TRBJ1-4 | TRBV15 | NA | CATSNRDSKLFF | TGTGCCACCAGCAACCGGGACAGTAAACTGTTTTTT
NA | TRBJ1-2 | TRBV27 | NA | CASSLSGGGGKYYGYTF | TGTGCCAGCAGTTTATCAGGGGGAGGGGGAAAGTACTATGGCTACACCTTC
NA | TRBJ1-2 | TRBV5-1 | NA | CASSLTSTDLYGYTF | TGCGCCAGCAGCTTGACCTCGACAGACCTCTATGGCTACACCTTC
NA | TRBJ2-1 | TRBV4-3 | NA | CASSQDDNEQFF | TGCGCCAGCAGCCAAGACGACAATGAGCAGTTCTTC
NA | TRBJ2-1 | TRBV11-2 | NA | CASSFLDYAYNEQFF | TGTGCCAGCAGCTTCCTAGACTATGCCTACAATGAGCAGTTCTTC
TRBD1 | TRBJ2-3 | TRBV28 | NA | CASSFWTGQLDTQYF | TGTGCCAGCAGTTTTTGGACAGGGCAGTTAGATACGCAGTATTTT
TRBD1 | TRBJ2-3 | TRBV29-1 | NA | CSVGPRDRHTDTQYF | TGCAGCGTTGGACCCCGGGACAGGCACACAGATACGCAGTATTTT
NA | TRBJ1-1 | TRBV5-1 | NA | CASSLRHGHAEAFF | TGCGCCAGCAGCTTACGTCACGGACACGCTGAAGCTTTCTTT
NA | TRBJ1-2 | TRBV9 | NA | CASSVEAGRGYTF | TGTGCCAGCAGCGTAGAGGCAGGTAGGGGCTACACCTTC
TRBD1 | TRBJ2-7 | TRBV3-1/TRBV3-2 | NA | CASSQGGQGSIYEQYF | TGTGCCAGCAGCCAAGGGGGACAGGGTTCGATCTACGAGCAGTACTTC
NA | TRBJ1-1 | TRBV29-1 | once | CSVGPIHRGRETSNTEAFF | TGCAGCGTTGGTCCGATACATAGAGGTAGGGAGACTTCGAACACTGAAGCTTTCTTT
NA | TRBJ1-5 | TRBV7-6 | NA | CASSLVRGLVQPQHF | TGTGCCAGCAGCTTAGTGAGGGGACTGGTGCAGCCCCAGCATTTT
TRBD2 | TRBJ2-1 | TRBV4-3 | few | CASSQRLSSGRDFADEQFF | TGCGCCAGCAGCCAAAGGTTATCCAGCGGGAGGGATTTCGCGGATGAGCAGTTCTTC
NA | TRBJ2-3 | TRBV7-3 | once | CASSLSSDTQYF | TGTGCCAGCAGCTTGAGCTCAGATACGCAGTATTTT
TRBD1 | TRBJ2-7 | TRBV18 | once | CASSPDRGELHEQYF | TGTGCCAGCTCACCGGACAGGGGGGAATTACACGAGCAGTACTTC